The next 10 T cell receptor beta chains were all read from a single sample in a study of T cell responses to AZD1222 COVID-19 vaccine. Assay: immunoSEQ multiplex PCR; the TCRdb copy retains only in-frame clones and omits some. The sample has under 110,000 clones, 86% seen once. The sequencing here drew on peripheral blood, taken on day 0 of AZD1222 vaccination. These receptors all stem from an adult in good health.

The gene calls are TRBV7-2 and TRBJ2-5; tentative D call: TRBD2 (6 bases). The V gene's germline CDR1 is SGHTA and CDR2 FQGNSA. The CDR3 has 14 amino acids. Trimming left V 3 bases short and J 2 bases short, with 10 bases between. DNA of the CDR3: TGTGCCAGCAGCTTGACTAGGGCTCAAGAGACCCAGTACTTC. Protein product: CASSLTRAQETQYF.

The chain recombines TRBV7-3 with TRBJ1-1; D not certain. This CDR3 region has 14 residues. Trimming took off 1 base at V and 5 bases at J, with 11 bases between the two ends. CDR1 SGHTA and CDR2 FQGTGA come from the germline V gene. The CDR3 loop is CASSLNTGRTEAFF. CDR3 DNA: TGTGCCAGCAGCTTAAATACGGGGAGAACTGAAGCTTTCTTT. Full variable domain (outside the CDR3, taken from reference TRBV7-3 and TRBJ1-1): GAGVSQTPSNKVTEKGKYVELRCDPISGHTALYWYRQSLGQGPEFLIYFQGTGAADDSGLPNDRFFAVRPEGSVSTLKIQRTERGDSAVYLCASSLNTGRTEAFFGQGTRLTVV.

This chain connects TRBV24-1 to TRBJ1-2; no definite D call. CDR3 length equals 15 residues. Trimming removed 10 bases from V and 4 bases from J, with 21 bases in between. The germline V gene encodes CDR1 KGHDR and CDR2 SFDVKD. The CDR3 DNA reads TGTGCCACGTCCCATTCTGGGGAAAGGGTCTATGGCTACACCTTC. Translation: CATSHSGERVYGYTF.

This rearrangement joins TRBV9 to TRBJ2-4; TRBD2 might be the D (5 bases). The germline gives CDR1 SGDLS, CDR2 YYNGEE. The V end was cut by 1 base, the J end by 9 bases, with 14 bases between. This CDR3 region has 14 residues. CDR3 in DNA: TGTGCCAGCAGCGTATCGGGGAGTCGGGCCATTCAGTACTTC. It specifies CASSVSGSRAIQYF.

The V call is TRBV5-5, the J call TRBJ1-1, with a tentative D call TRBD1 (5 bases). The V gene lost 4 bases and the J gene lost 4 bases, with 26 bases spanning the gap. Looked up from germline, CDR1 is SGHKS and CDR2 is YYEKEE (reference sequence). CDR3 length: 18 residues. Here the CDR3 DNA reads TGTGCCAGCAGCACAGGCTCCGGGACCCTAAAAAGGATCACTGAAGCTTTCTTT. It translates to CASSTGSGTLKRITEAFF.

The V gene is TRBV4-1, the J gene TRBJ2-1, with D possibly TRBD1 on 5 matching bases. The CDR3 is 14 amino acids. Trimming removed 3 bases at V and 8 bases at J, with 14 bases between. Germline V gene data show CDR1 as MGHRA and CDR2 as YSYEKL. The CDR3 sequence: CASSQDPVRDEQFF. The CDR3 DNA sequence: TGCGCCAGCAGCCAGGACCCGGTCAGGGATGAGCAGTTCTTC.

The chain recombines TRBV5-5 with TRBJ1-4; the D is unclear. The V end was cut by 1 base, the J end by 6 bases, with 4 bases between. Germline loops: CDR1 SGHKS, CDR2 YYEKEE (reference sequence). The CDR3 sequence is 12 residues long. CDR3 nucleotide sequence: TGTGCCAGCAGCTTGTTCGATGAAAAACTGTTTTTT. Translating it yields CASSLFDEKLFF.

J is TRBJ2-1 and V is TRBV6-5; D possibly corresponds to TRBD1 (6 bases). This CDR3 is built from 15 residues. The V gene's germline CDR1 is MNHEY and CDR2 SVGAGI. Between the trimmed V and J ends, which lost 8 bases and 4 bases, there was a span of 18 bases. CDR3 in DNA: TGTGCCAGCGCCTCGACCAGGGGCAGGTACAATGAGCAGTTCTTC. This translates into CASASTRGRYNEQFF.

The chain recombines TRBV7-3 with TRBJ2-1, with D possibly being TRBD2 (5 bases). Trimming stripped 4 bases from V and 5 bases from J, with 9 bases between. The CDR3 totals 13 residues. Germline assignment: CDR1 SGHTA and CDR2 FQGTGA. The CDR3 is CASSSTGNNEQFF. For the CDR3, the DNA is TGTGCCAGCAGCTCCACCGGGAACAATGAGCAGTTCTTC.

The CDR3 coding sequence is TGTGCCAGCCAGAAGGGACAGGGGAGGGGCACTGAAGCTTTCTTT. Its protein product is CASQKGQGRGTEAFF. This rearrangement joins TRBV2 to TRBJ1-1; 10 bases are shared with TRBD1. The CDR3 is made up of 15 amino acids. The junction had 10 bases not matched to a gene; V was cut back by 8 bases and J by 4 bases. The germline V gene has CDR1 SNHLY and CDR2 FYNNEI.